This T cell receptor (beta chain) appears in the sequencing data of a study of blood T cell repertoires in COVID-19. In the study overall: T cells, B-cell-depleted T cells, or PBMCs provided the cDNA or gDNA that served as material.

In the study's own analysis: Cell counts per sample came from amplifying reference gene primers. Assay used: immunoSEQ multiplex PCR; TCRdb lists only in-frame clones, some missing. That table furnishes V, J and clone size, whereas the DNA furnished D and trimming. The repertoire includes approximately 120,000 clones, more than 65% of them detected once, and 7% to 9% sits in the top ten. CDR3 size: 13 residues. V lost 3 bases to trimming and J lost 6 bases, with 15 bases between them. The germline V gene encodes CDR1 GTSNPN and CDR2 SVGIG (reference sequence). This clone showed up just a few times. The chain combines TRBV30 with TRBJ2-7, with no clear D. This TCR came from an elderly woman with active or convalescent COVID-19. Sequencing was carried out using peripheral blood. The CDR3: CAWRDTLSGEQYF. The CDR3 region has the DNA TGTGCCTGGAGAGATACTCTATCTGGCGAGCAGTACTTC.